This T cell receptor beta chain was recovered during a study of control samples from healthy donors and cancer patients. Comments on this clone: Other nucleotide sequences from this sample produce the same CDR3.

Measured with immunoSEQ multiplex PCR; TCRdb has only the in-frame clones, and not every one. The sample has roughly 100,000 clones; 83% are singletons. This CDR3 has 12 amino acids. V lost 6 bases, J lost 3 bases, and 8 bases lay in between. In germline, CDR1 is LGHDT, CDR2 YNNKEL (reference sequence). The sequenced material came from blood. This TCR came from a woman in her forties or fifties in good health. J is TRBJ2-5 and V is TRBV3-1 (or the pseudogene TRBV3-2); D unresolved. The chain's CDR3 is CASSQNEETQYF. The DNA of the CDR3 is TGTGCCAGCAGTCAAAACGAAGAGACCCAGTACTTC.